These 12 T cell receptor beta chains share one sample of origin, sequenced in a study of blood T cell repertoires in COVID-19. The assay was immunoSEQ multiplex PCR, and TCRdb's table has in-frame clones only and misses some. The sample yields fewer than 120,000 clones, roughly 87% seen once. Sequenced material: peripheral blood. Receptors were obtained from a human donor in a cohort sampled during active COVID-19.

This CDR3 is CASSQVNSNTGELFF. The CDR3 nucleotides read TGTGCCAGCAGCCAAGTAAACAGTAACACCGGGGAGCTGTTTTTT. The rearrangement links TRBV3-1 (or the pseudogene TRBV3-2) to TRBJ2-2; D is undetermined. V was cut by 1 base and J by 2 bases, with 8 bases left in between. Germline CDR1 LGHDT, CDR2 YNNKEL (reference sequence). This CDR3 spans 15 amino acids.

The gene calls are TRBV6-5 and TRBJ1-5; D possibly corresponds to TRBD1 (6 bases). Germline loops: CDR1 MNHEY, CDR2 SVGAGI. This CDR3 is 14 amino acids long. Trimming left V 5 bases short and J 5 bases short, with 13 bases between. The CDR3, as DNA: TGTGCCAGCAGTAAACAGGGTTTTGATCAGCCCCAGCATTTT. Translating gives CASSKQGFDQPQHF.

This clone was counted only a few times. The chain uses TRBV9 and TRBJ1-4; the D gene is possibly TRBD1 (5 bases). This CDR3 region has 14 residues. V lost 3 bases, J lost 3 bases, and 9 bases lay in between. Germline CDR1 and CDR2: SGDLS and YYNGEE. The CDR3 region is CASSAGDSNEKLFF. The CDR3 DNA follows: TGTGCCAGCAGCGCCGGGGACTCTAATGAAAAACTGTTTTTT.

The chain combines TRBV3-1 (or the pseudogene TRBV3-2) with TRBJ1-2; no reliable D call. CDR3 length: 13 residues. Germline V CDR1 and CDR2: LGHDT, YNNKEL (reference sequence). Trimming took off 2 bases at V and 5 bases at J, with 9 bases between the two ends. In nucleotides, the CDR3 is TGTGCCAGCAGCCAACCCGAGTCTTATGGCTACACCTTC. Translating gives CASSQPESYGYTF.

This clone came up once. This rearrangement joins TRBV19 to TRBJ2-4; a weak D match, TRBD1 (6 bases). The CDR3 runs to 14 residues. Trimming shortened V by 2 bases and J by 9 bases, and 14 bases separated the two germline ends. Germline lookup yields CDR1 LNHDA and CDR2 SQIVND (reference sequence). CDR3 protein: CASSIQGRGGIQYF. In DNA, the CDR3 is TGTGCCAGTAGTATACAGGGCAGGGGCGGCATTCAGTACTTC.

This chain joins TRBV20-1 and TRBJ1-1, with a weak D call TRBD1 (5 bases). The germline CDR1 and CDR2 sequences are DFQATT and SNEGSKA (reference sequence). V lost 3 bases and J lost 0, with 11 bases in between. The CDR3 extends over 14 amino acids. The CDR3 DNA follows: TGCAGTGCTAGTGAAGGACACATGAACACTGAAGCTTTCTTT. Amino acid sequence: CSASEGHMNTEAFF.

The chain combines TRBV6-5 with TRBJ2-1; a possible D gene is TRBD1 (5 bases). Trimming took 6 bases from V and 2 from J, leaving 14 bases between them. This CDR3 comprises 15 residues. From germline, CDR1 is MNHEY and CDR2 SVGAGI. The CDR3 loop is CASSRLVGPYNEQFF. The DNA for the CDR3 is TGTGCCAGCAGCCGCCTCGTGGGGCCCTACAATGAGCAGTTCTTC.

This clone was found a few times. This chain links TRBV6-4 with TRBJ2-7; D is possibly TRBD1 (6 bases). Germline CDR1 reads MRHNA; CDR2 reads SNTAGT. The CDR3 consists of 13 residues. Between the trimmed V and J ends, which lost 0 bases and 3 bases, there was a span of 6 bases. CDR3: CASSDSGHYEQYF. In nucleotides, the CDR3 is TGTGCCAGCAGTGACTCGGGACACTACGAGCAGTACTTC.

The V gene is TRBV29-1, the J gene TRBJ2-1, with D perhaps TRBD1 (6 bases). CDR1 is SQVTM, CDR2 ANQGSEA, per germline. V lost 7 bases to trimming and J lost 5 bases, with 18 bases between them. The CDR3 extends over 14 amino acids. The CDR3, as DNA: TGCAGCGGCACGAACAGGGATACGCACAATGAGCAGTTCTTC. Translated: CSGTNRDTHNEQFF.

The rearrangement links TRBV5-1 to TRBJ2-5; D may be TRBD1 (6 bases). Germline V gene data show CDR1 as SGHRS and CDR2 as YFSETQ. V was shortened by 4 bases and J by 5 bases, with 12 bases between the two germline ends. The CDR3 is 13 amino acids. The chain's CDR3 is CASSLTGSETQYF. Written as DNA, the CDR3 is TGCGCCAGCAGCCTTACAGGGTCGGAGACCCAGTACTTC.

The chain combines TRBV6-5 with TRBJ2-6, with a tentative D call TRBD2 (5 bases). V gave up 4 bases and J gave up 0 bases, with 10 bases separating them. Looked up from germline, CDR1 is MNHEY and CDR2 is SVGAGI. CDR3 length equals 16 residues. The CDR3 bases are TGTGCCAGCAGTTCCCCGGGGAGCTCTGGGGCCAACGTCCTGACTTTC. Residues: CASSSPGSSGANVLTF.

The rearrangement uses TRBV7-9 and TRBJ1-4, with D perhaps TRBD1 (6 bases). The V gene lost 1 base and the J gene lost 8 bases, with 14 bases spanning the gap. The germline CDR1 and CDR2 sequences are SEHNR and FQNEAQ (reference sequence). The CDR3 length is 15 residues. The CDR3 DNA reads as TGTGCCAGCAGCTTAGGAGGGGGAAAGGACGAAAAACTGTTTTTT. Translation gives CASSLGGGKDEKLFF.